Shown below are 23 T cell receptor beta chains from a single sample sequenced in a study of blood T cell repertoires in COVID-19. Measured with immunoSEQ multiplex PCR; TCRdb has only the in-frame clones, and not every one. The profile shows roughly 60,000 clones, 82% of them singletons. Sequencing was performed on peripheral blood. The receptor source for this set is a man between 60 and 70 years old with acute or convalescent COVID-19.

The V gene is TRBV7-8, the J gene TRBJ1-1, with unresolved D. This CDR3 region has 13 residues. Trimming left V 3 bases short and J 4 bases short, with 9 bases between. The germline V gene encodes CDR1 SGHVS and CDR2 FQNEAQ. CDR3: CASSLGGSTEAFF. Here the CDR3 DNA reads TGTGCCAGCAGCTTGGGAGGGAGCACTGAAGCTTTCTTT.

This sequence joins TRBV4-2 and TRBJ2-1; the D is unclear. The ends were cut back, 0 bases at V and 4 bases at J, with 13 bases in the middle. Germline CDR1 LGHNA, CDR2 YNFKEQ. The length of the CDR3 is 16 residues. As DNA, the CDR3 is TGTGCCAGCAGCCAAGAGGGCCTCTCAGGTTACAATGAGCAGTTCTTC. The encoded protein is CASSQEGLSGYNEQFF.

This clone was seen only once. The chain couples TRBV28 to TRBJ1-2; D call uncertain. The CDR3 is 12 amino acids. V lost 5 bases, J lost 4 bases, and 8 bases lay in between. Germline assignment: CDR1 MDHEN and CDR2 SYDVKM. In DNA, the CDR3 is TGTGCCAGCAGTACCGACACCTATGGCTACACCTTC. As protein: CASSTDTYGYTF.

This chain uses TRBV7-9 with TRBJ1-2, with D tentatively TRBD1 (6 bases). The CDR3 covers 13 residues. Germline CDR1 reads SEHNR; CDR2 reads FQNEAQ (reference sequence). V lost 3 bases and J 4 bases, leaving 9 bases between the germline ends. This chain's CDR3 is CASSLGGPYGYTF. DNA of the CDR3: TGTGCCAGCAGCTTGGGGGGGCCCTATGGCTACACCTTC.

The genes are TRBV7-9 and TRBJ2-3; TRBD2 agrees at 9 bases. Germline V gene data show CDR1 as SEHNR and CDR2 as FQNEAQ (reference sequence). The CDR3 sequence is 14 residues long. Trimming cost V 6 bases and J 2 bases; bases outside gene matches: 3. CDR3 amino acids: CASRSSGATDTQYF. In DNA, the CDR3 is TGTGCCAGCAGGTCTAGCGGGGCCACAGATACGCAGTATTTT.

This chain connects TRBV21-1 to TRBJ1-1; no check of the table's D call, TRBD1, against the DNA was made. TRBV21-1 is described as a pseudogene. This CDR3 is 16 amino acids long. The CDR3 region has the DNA TGTGCCAGCAGCAAAGCACACGACAGGGTGCGGACTGAAGCTTTCTTT. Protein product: CASSKAHDRVRTEAFF.

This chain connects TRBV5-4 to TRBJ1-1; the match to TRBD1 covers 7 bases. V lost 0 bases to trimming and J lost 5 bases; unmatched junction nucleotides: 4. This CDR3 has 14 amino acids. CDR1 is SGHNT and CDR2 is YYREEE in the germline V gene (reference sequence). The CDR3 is CASSLVQGLTEAFF. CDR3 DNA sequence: TGTGCCAGCAGCTTGGTACAGGGGTTAACTGAAGCTTTCTTT.

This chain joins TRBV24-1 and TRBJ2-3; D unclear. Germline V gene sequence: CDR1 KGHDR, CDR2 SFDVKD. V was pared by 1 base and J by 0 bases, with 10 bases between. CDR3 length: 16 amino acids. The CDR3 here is CATSDFSGTSTDTQYF. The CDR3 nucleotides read TGTGCCACCAGTGATTTCTCGGGTACTAGCACAGATACGCAGTATTTT.

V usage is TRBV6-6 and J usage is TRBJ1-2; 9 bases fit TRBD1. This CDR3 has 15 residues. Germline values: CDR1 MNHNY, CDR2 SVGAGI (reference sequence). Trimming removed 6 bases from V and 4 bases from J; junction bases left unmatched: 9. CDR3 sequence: CASRSLGTGSYGYTF. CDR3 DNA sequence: TGTGCCAGCAGGAGCCTTGGGACAGGGAGCTATGGCTACACCTTC.

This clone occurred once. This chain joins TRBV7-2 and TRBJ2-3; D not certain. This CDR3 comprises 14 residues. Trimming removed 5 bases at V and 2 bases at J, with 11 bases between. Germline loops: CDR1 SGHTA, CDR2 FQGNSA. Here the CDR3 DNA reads TGTGCCAGCAGCCCATTGTCATCCACAGATACGCAGTATTTT. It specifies CASSPLSSTDTQYF.

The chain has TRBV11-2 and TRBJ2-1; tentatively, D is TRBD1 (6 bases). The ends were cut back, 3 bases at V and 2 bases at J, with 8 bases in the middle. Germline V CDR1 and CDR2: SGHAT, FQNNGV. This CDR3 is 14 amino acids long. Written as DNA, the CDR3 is TGTGCCAGCAGCTTTGGACAGACCTACAATGAGCAGTTCTTC. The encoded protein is CASSFGQTYNEQFF. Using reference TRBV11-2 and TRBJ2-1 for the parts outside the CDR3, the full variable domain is EAGVAQSPRYKIIEKRQSVAFWCNPISGHATLYWYQQILGQGPKLLIQFQNNGVVDDSQLPKDRFSAERLKGVDSTLKIQPAKLEDSAVYLCASSFGQTYNEQFFGPGTRLTVL.

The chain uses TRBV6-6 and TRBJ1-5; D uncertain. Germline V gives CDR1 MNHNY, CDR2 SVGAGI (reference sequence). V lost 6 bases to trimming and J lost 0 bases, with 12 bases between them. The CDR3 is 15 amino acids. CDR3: CASSSVLHSNQPQHF. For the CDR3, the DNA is TGTGCCAGCAGCTCAGTCCTGCATAGCAATCAGCCCCAGCATTTT.

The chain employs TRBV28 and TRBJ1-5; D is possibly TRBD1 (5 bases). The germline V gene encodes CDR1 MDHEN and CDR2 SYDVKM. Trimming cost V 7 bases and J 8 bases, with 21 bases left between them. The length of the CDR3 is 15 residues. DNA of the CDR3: TGTGCCAGCACCGAGGTGGTAGGGGAATGGAAGCCCCAGCATTTT. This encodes CASTEVVGEWKPQHF.

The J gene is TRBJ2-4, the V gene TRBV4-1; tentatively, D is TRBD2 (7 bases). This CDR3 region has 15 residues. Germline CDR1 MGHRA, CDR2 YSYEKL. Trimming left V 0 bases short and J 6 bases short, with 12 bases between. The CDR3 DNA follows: TGCGCCAGCAGCCAAGATTGGGGGGGCGGAAACATTCAGTACTTC. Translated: CASSQDWGGGNIQYF.

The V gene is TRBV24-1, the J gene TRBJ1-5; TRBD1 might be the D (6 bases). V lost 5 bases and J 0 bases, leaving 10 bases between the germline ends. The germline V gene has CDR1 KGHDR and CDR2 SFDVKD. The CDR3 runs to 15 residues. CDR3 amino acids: CATSGGGDSNQPQHF. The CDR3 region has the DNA TGTGCCACCAGTGGAGGGGGAGATAGCAATCAGCCCCAGCATTTT.

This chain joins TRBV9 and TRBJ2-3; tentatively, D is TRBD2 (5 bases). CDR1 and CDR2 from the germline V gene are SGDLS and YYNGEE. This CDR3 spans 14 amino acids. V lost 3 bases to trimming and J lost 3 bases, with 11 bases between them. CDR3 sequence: CASSAGMGTDTQYF. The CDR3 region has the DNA TGTGCCAGCAGCGCCGGGATGGGGACAGATACGCAGTATTTT.

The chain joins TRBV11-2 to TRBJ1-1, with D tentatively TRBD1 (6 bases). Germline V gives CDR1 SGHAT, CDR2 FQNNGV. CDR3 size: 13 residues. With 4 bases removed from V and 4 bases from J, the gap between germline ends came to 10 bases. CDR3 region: CASSSRTATEAFF. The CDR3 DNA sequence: TGTGCCAGCAGCTCTCGGACAGCCACTGAAGCTTTCTTT. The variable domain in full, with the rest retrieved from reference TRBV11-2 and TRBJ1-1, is EAGVAQSPRYKIIEKRQSVAFWCNPISGHATLYWYQQILGQGPKLLIQFQNNGVVDDSQLPKDRFSAERLKGVDSTLKIQPAKLEDSAVYLCASSSRTATEAFFGQGTRLTVV.

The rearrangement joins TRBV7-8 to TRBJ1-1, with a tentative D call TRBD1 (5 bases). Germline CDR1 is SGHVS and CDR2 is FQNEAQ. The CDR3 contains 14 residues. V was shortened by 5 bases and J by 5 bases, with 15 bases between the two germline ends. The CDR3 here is CASSLTGGFTEAFF. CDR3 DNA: TGTGCCAGCAGCCTCACTGGGGGGTTTACTGAAGCTTTCTTT.

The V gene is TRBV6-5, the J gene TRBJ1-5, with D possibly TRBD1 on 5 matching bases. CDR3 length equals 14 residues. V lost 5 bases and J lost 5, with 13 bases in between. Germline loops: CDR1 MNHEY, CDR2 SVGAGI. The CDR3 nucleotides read TGTGCCAGCAGTACCAGTCGGGGGGATCAGCCCCAGCATTTT. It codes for CASSTSRGDQPQHF.

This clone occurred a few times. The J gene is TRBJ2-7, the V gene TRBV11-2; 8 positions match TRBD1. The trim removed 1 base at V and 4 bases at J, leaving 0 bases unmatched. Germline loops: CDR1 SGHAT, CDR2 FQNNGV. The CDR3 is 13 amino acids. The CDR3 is CASSLGTGYEQYF. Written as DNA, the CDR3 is TGTGCCAGCAGCTTAGGGACAGGGTACGAGCAGTACTTC.

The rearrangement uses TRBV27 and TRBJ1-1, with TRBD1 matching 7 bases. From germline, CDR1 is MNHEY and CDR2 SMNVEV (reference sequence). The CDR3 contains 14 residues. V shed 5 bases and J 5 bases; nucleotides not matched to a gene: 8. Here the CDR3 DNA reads TGTGCCAGCAGTCGAGGGGGCCCTCTTACTGAAGCTTTCTTT. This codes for CASSRGGPLTEAFF.

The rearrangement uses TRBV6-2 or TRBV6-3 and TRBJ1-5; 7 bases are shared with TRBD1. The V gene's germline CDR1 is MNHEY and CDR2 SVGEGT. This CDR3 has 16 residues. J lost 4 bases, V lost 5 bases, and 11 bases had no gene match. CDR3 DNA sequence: TGTGCCAGCAGTAGGCTACAGGGGATGGGGAATCAGCCCCAGCATTTT. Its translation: CASSRLQGMGNQPQHF.

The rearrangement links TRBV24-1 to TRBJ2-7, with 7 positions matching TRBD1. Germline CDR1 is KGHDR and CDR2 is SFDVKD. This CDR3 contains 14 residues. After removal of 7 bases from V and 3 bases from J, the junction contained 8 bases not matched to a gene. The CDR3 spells CATRTGRVGYEQYF. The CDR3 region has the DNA TGTGCCACCAGGACAGGGAGAGTGGGCTACGAGCAGTACTTC.